This T cell receptor (beta chain) was sequenced in a study of graft-versus-host responses after intestinal transplantation. Study at large: Induction using anti-thymocyte globulin, followed by tacrolimus and steroids for about 3 years, was given to all recipients.

About this clone itself: Its cognate antigen is unknown.

V gave up 3 bases and J gave up 9 bases; unmatched junction bases: 8. The CDR3 sequence is 14 residues long. Germline values: CDR1 SGHRS, CDR2 YFSETQ. TCRdb's table, derived via immunoSEQ multiplex PCR, lists solely in-frame clones and lacks some. The table has over 40,000 clones, 85% to 95% seen once. Material: unstimulated CD8+ T cells sorted from spleen or lymph node cells, obtained before transplant. This clonotype was obtained from a human donor who was the organ donor for an intestinal transplant. The V call is TRBV5-1, the J call TRBJ2-3; TRBD2 matches at 9 bases. The CDR3 DNA sequence: TGCGCCAGCAGCTCCTCCCCTGGACTAGCGACGCAGTATTTT. Its translation is CASSSSPGLATQYF.